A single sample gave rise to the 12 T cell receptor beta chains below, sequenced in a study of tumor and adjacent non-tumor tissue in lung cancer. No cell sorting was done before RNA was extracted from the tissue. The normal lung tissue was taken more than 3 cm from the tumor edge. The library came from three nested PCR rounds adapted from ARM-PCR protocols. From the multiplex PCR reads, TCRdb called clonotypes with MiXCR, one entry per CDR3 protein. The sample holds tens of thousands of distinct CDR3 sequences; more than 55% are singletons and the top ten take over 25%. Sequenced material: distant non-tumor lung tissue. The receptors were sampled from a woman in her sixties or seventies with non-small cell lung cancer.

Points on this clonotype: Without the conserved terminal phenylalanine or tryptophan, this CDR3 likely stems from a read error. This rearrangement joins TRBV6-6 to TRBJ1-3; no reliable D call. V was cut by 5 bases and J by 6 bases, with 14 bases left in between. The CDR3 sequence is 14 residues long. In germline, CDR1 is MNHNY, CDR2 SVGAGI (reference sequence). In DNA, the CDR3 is TGTGCCAGCAGTCCCCAAGGGAGGGCAAACACCATATATCCT. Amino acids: CASSPQGRANTIYP.

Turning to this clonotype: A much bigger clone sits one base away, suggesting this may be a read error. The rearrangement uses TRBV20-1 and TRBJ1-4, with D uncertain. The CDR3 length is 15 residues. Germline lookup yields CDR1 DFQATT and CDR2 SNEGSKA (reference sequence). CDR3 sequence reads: CSARDEAATNAKLFF. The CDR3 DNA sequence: TGCAGTGCTAGGGATGAAGCAGCAACTAATGCAAAACTGTTTTTT.

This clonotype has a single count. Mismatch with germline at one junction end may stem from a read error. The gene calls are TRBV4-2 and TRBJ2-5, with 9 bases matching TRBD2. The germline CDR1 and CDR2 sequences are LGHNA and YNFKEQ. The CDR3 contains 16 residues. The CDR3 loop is CTSGVRLAAEGETQYF. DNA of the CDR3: TGTACCAGCGGCGTCCGACTAGCGGCCGAAGGGGAGACCCAGTACTTC.

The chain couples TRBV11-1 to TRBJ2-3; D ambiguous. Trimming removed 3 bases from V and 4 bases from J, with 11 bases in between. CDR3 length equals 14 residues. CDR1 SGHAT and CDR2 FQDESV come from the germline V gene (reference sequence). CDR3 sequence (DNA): TGTGCCAGCAGCTTGGTCATTGAGGCAGATACGCAGTATTTT. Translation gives CASSLVIEADTQYF.

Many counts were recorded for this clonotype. In DNA form, the CDR3 reads TGTGCCAGCAGTTACTCCGTTAACACTGAAGCTTTCTTT. It specifies CASSYSVNTEAFF. The genes are TRBV6-5 and TRBJ1-1; the D is unclear. Trimming shortened V by 0 bases and J by 2 bases, and 4 bases separated the two germline ends. CDR3 length: 13 residues. CDR1 MNHEY and CDR2 SVGAGI come from the germline V gene.

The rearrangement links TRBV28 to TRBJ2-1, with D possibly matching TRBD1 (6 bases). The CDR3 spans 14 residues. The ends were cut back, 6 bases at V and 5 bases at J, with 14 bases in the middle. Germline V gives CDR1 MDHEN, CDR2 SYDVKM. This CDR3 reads CASSLWGRHNEQFF. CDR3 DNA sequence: TGTGCCAGCAGCTTGTGGGGGCGTCACAATGAGCAGTTCTTC. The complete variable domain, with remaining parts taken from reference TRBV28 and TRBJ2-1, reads DVKVTQSSRYLVKRTGEKVFLECVQDMDHENMFWYRQDPGLGLRLIYFSYDVKMKEKGDIPEGYSVSREKKERFSLILESASTNQTSMYLCASSLWGRHNEQFFGPGTRLTVL.

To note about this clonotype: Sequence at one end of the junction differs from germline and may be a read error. DNA for the CDR3: TGTGTCAGCACAGGGAACACCGGGGAGCTGTCTTTT. It yields the protein CVSTGNTGELSF. The rearrangement links TRBV6-5 to TRBJ2-2; possibly TRBD1 for D (6 bases). The CDR3 length is 12 residues. The germline gives CDR1 MNHEY, CDR2 SVGAGI.

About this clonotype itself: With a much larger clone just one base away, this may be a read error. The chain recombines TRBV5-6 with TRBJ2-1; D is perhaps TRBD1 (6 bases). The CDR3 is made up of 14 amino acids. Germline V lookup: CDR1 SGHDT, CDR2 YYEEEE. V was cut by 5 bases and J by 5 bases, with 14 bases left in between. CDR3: CASSVPGENNEQFF. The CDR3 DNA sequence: TGTGCCAGCAGTGTCCCAGGGGAGAACAATGAGCAGTTCTTC.

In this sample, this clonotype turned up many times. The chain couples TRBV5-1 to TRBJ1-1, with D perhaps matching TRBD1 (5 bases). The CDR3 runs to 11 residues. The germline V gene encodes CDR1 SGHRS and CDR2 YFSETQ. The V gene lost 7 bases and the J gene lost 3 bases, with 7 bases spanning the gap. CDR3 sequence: CASRGDTEAFF. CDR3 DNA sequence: TGCGCCAGCCGAGGGGACACTGAAGCTTTCTTT.

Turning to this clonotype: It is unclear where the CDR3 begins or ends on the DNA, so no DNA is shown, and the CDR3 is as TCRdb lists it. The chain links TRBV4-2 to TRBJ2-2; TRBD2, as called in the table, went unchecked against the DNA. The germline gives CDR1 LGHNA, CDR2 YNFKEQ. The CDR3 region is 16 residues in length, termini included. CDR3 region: CASSQDWATNTRSCFF.

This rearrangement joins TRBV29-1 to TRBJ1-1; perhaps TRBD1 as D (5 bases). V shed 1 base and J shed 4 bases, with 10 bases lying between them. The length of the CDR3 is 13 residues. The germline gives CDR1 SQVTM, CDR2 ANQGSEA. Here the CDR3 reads CSVEGGEGTEAFF. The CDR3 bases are TGCAGCGTTGAAGGAGGGGAGGGCACTGAAGCTTTCTTT.

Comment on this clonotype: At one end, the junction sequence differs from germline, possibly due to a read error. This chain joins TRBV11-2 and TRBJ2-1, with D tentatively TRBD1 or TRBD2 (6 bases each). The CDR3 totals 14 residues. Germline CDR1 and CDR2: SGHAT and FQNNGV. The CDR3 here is CASGLEGGYNEQFF. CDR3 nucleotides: TGTGCCAGCGGCTTAGAGGGGGGATACAATGAGCAGTTCTTC.